These 15 T cell receptor beta chains were sequenced from one sample in a study of T cells in Graves' hyperthyroidism and ophthalmopathy. Amplified TCR beta CDR3 regions derived from RNA transcripts. A first-round RT-PCR of the TCR CDR3 used the HTBI primer set. One entry per CDR3 protein results from TCRdb running MiXCR on the multiplex PCR reads. Of some 270,000 distinct CDR3 sequences listed, roughly 15% are singletons. The source material was blood. All receptors come from a woman aged 30 to 39 with Graves' hyperthyroidism that later progressed to Graves' ophthalmopathy.

The rearrangement uses TRBV20-1 and TRBJ1-2, with D tentatively TRBD1 (6 bases). Germline assignment: CDR1 DFQATT and CDR2 SNEGSKA (reference sequence). CDR3 length equals 18 residues. The V and J ends lost 1 base and 7 bases respectively, with 28 bases between them. For the CDR3, the DNA is TGCAGTGCTAGAGCCAAAGGGGGTCAGGGGATTTTATTTCCTGGCTACACCTTC. Protein sequence: CSARAKGGQGILFPGYTF.

This clonotype was counted between two and nine times. The V gene is TRBV30, the J gene TRBJ1-2; 9 bases align to TRBD1. The CDR3 spans 12 residues. J was trimmed by 7 bases and V by 3 bases; bases with no gene match: 3. CDR1 and CDR2 (germline): GTSNPN, SVGIG (reference sequence). The CDR3 protein is CAWRQGAGGYTF. DNA of the CDR3: TGTGCCTGGAGACAGGGGGCTGGTGGCTACACCTTC.

The table lists this clonotype with many counts. The chain uses TRBV29-1 and TRBJ1-1; D gene unclear. V lost 0 bases to trimming and J lost 6 bases, with 11 bases between them. The CDR3 is 13 amino acids. From germline, CDR1 is SQVTM and CDR2 ANQGSEA. The CDR3: CSVEDWGFAEAFF. CDR3 nucleotides: TGCAGCGTTGAAGATTGGGGTTTCGCTGAAGCTTTCTTT.

V and J are TRBV27 and TRBJ2-7, with D perhaps TRBD2 (6 bases). The CDR3 has 14 amino acids. Trimming removed 2 bases at V and 2 bases at J, with 10 bases between. Germline loops: CDR1 MNHEY, CDR2 SMNVEV (reference sequence). The DNA for the CDR3 is TGTGCCAGCAGTTTAACGGGGGAGGCCTACGAGCAGTACTTC. Residues: CASSLTGEAYEQYF.

Details on this clonotype: A much more abundant neighbour one base away suggests this may be a read error. This chain uses TRBV12-3 or TRBV12-4 with TRBJ2-3, with D possibly TRBD2 on 5 matching bases. The length of the CDR3 is 13 residues. V was shortened by 11 bases and J by 3 bases, with 15 bases between the two germline ends. CDR3 in DNA: TGTGCCGGCGGTCGGGAAGGTACAGATACGCAGTATTTT. Translation gives CAGGREGTDTQYF.

This clonotype was seen a few times. This sequence joins TRBV7-6 and TRBJ2-5; 12 nucleotides align to TRBD2. With V trimmed by 5 bases and J by 5 bases, 9 bases remained unmatched. Germline-derived CDR1 and CDR2 are SGHVS and FNYEAQ. The CDR3 runs to 16 residues. The CDR3: CASSMRLAGAWETQYF. CDR3 bases: TGTGCCAGCAGCATGCGACTAGCGGGAGCGTGGGAGACCCAGTACTTC.

The CDR3 region is CASRPGQRNEKLFF. Written as DNA, the CDR3 is TGTGCCAGCAGGCCTGGACAGAGAAATGAAAAACTGTTTTTT. The V and J genes are TRBV6-1 and TRBJ1-4, with a possible D match to TRBD1 (6 bases). Per germline, CDR1 MNHNS and CDR2 SASEGT. V lost 6 bases to trimming and J lost 5 bases, with 13 bases between them. The CDR3 contains 14 residues.

Regarding this clonotype: Being one base from a much bigger clone, this may be a read error. This chain joins TRBV2 and TRBJ2-2, with D perhaps TRBD2 (6 bases). Trimming stripped 6 bases from V and 8 bases from J, with 10 bases between. There are 12 residues in the CDR3. Germline V CDR1 and CDR2: SNHLY, FYNNEI. In nucleotides, the CDR3 is TGTGCCAGCAGCCTAGCGCGGGGGGAGCTGTTTTTT. Its protein product is CASSLARGELFF.

V is TRBV9 and J is TRBJ1-3; the D is unclear. The germline V gene encodes CDR1 SGDLS and CDR2 YYNGEE. This CDR3 region has 15 residues. Trimming removed 2 bases at V and 3 bases at J, with 12 bases between. The CDR3 nucleotides are TGTGCCAGCAGCGTCAGCCCCTCAGATGGAAACACCATATATTTT. Residues: CASSVSPSDGNTIYF.

This clonotype was seen ten or more times. Mismatch with germline at one junction end may stem from a read error. Written as DNA, the CDR3 is TGTGCCAGCAGCGCGCTGAATACTGAAGCTTTCTTT. Translated: CASSALNTEAFF. The chain couples TRBV5-6 to TRBJ1-1; D call uncertain. Germline CDR1 SGHDT, CDR2 YYEEEE. The CDR3 totals 12 residues.

Worth noting for this clonotype: This may be a read error, as it is one base from a much larger clone. The chain recombines TRBV28 with TRBJ1-2; the D gene is possibly TRBD1 (6 bases). This CDR3 comprises 16 residues. Per germline, CDR1 MDHEN and CDR2 SYDVKM. This CDR3 reads CTSSFPAQGAGRGYTF. As DNA, the CDR3 is TGTACCAGCAGTTTCCCAGCACAGGGAGCGGGGAGGGGCTACACCTTC.

This clonotype was observed at least ten times. The chain carries TRBV20-1 and TRBJ2-1, with 7 bases aligning to TRBD2. The CDR3 is made up of 15 amino acids. From germline, CDR1 is DFQATT and CDR2 SNEGSKA (reference sequence). Trimming at V came to 5 bases and at J to 9 bases, leaving 16 bases not matched to a gene. CDR3: CSAQILGEGRSEQFF. In nucleotides, the CDR3 is TGCAGTGCTCAGATCTTGGGGGAGGGCCGCTCTGAGCAGTTCTTC.

In its sample, this clonotype was seen a few times. J is TRBJ2-1 and V is TRBV11-3; 14 bases map to TRBD2. Germline CDR1 SGHNT, CDR2 YENEEA. This CDR3 is 18 amino acids long. V lost 4 bases to trimming and J lost 9 bases; unmatched junction nucleotides: 14. CDR3 nucleotide sequence: TGTGCCAGCAGCTCAGAAACGGGACTAGCGGGAGCCAGTGGTGAGCAGTTCTTC. This sequence encodes CASSSETGLAGASGEQFF.

The rearrangement joins TRBV4-3 to TRBJ1-4; TRBD1 might be the D (5 bases). The germline V gene encodes CDR1 LGHNA and CDR2 YSLEER. This CDR3 contains 16 residues. With 4 bases removed from V and 2 bases from J, the gap between germline ends came to 14 bases. CDR3 sequence reads: CASSRNQGVTNEKLFF. CDR3 in DNA: TGCGCCAGCAGCCGGAACCAGGGCGTCACTAATGAAAAACTGTTTTTT.

This clonotype was counted at least ten times. This chain joins TRBV10-3 and TRBJ2-5; TRBD2 agrees at 8 bases. V dropped 3 bases and J dropped 4; count of bases not matched to a gene: 4. This CDR3 contains 14 residues. CDR1 and CDR2 from the germline V gene are ENHRY and SYGVKD. CDR3 sequence: CAISEREGLETQYF. The CDR3 DNA sequence: TGTGCCATCAGTGAACGGGAGGGCCTAGAGACCCAGTACTTC.